These 10 T cell receptor beta chains came from one sample sequenced in a study of long-term antiretroviral therapy in people with HIV. At the survey level, the v3.0 immunoSEQ assay was run. Only in-frame clones appear in the TCRdb table, and some are missing; sequencing was by immunoSEQ multiplex PCR. The sample shows under 45,000 clones, 85% to 95% of them seen only once. Sequencing used unsorted PBMCs, obtained around 5 years after starting antiretroviral therapy. These receptors came from a woman aged 50 to 65 with HIV.

This chain joins TRBV14 and TRBJ1-2; D ambiguous. The CDR3 runs to 14 residues. From germline, CDR1 is SGHDN and CDR2 FVKESK. The V end lost 0 bases, the J end lost 8 bases, and 13 bases lay between the germline ends. The chain's CDR3 is CASSQDQAFLGYTF. Here the CDR3 DNA reads TGTGCCAGCAGCCAAGACCAGGCGTTCCTCGGCTACACCTTC.

The chain links TRBV4-1 to TRBJ2-5; 12 positions match TRBD2. Germline loops: CDR1 MGHRA, CDR2 YSYEKL. The CDR3 runs to 16 residues. V lost 0 bases and J lost 7; bases outside the gene matches: 6. The CDR3: CASSQELAGGQGTQYF. CDR3 sequence (DNA): TGCGCCAGCAGCCAAGAACTAGCGGGGGGTCAGGGGACCCAGTACTTC.

V gene TRBV7-2 combines with J gene TRBJ2-1; the D gene is possibly TRBD2 (5 bases). V shed 2 bases and J shed 10 bases, with 12 bases lying between them. CDR3 length: 13 residues. Germline CDR1 SGHTA, CDR2 FQGNSA. This CDR3 reads CASSLTRSGEQFF. CDR3 bases: TGTGCCAGCAGCTTAACTAGATCCGGGGAGCAGTTCTTC. The full variable domain, with the rest looked up from reference TRBV7-2 and TRBJ2-1, is GAGVSQSPSNKVTEKGKDVELRCDPISGHTALYWYRQSLGQGLEFLIYFQGNSAPDKSGLPSDRFSAERTGGSVSTLTIQRTQQEDSAVYLCASSLTRSGEQFFGPGTRLTVL.

The chain recombines TRBV4-2 with TRBJ2-3; 7 nucleotides line up with TRBD2. The CDR3 sequence is 18 residues long. Germline CDR1 LGHNA, CDR2 YNFKEQ. V trimming: 0 bases; J trimming: 2 bases; junction bases outside the gene matches: 11. As DNA, the CDR3 is TGTGCCAGCAGCCAAGATATGAGCCTAGCGGAACCCACAGATACGCAGTATTTT. This translates into CASSQDMSLAEPTDTQYF.

This clone came up once. CDR3 bases: TGTGCCAGCAGCTCTGACAGGGGTGGAACATTCTTT. Translation gives CASSSDRGGTFF. The chain carries TRBV5-6 and TRBJ1-1, with 8 bases lining up with TRBD1. The CDR3 has 12 residues. CDR1 and CDR2 (germline): SGHDT, YYEEEE. Trimming cost V 3 bases and J 14 bases; bases outside gene matches: 9.

The V and J genes are TRBV27 and TRBJ1-6; 7 nucleotides agree with TRBD1. The CDR3 consists of 13 residues. Looked up from germline, CDR1 is MNHEY and CDR2 is SMNVEV (reference sequence). The J segment lost 9 bases and the V segment lost 3 bases, leaving 2 bases of the junction unmatched. The CDR3 DNA reads as TGTGCCAGCAGTTTTTACAGGGGTTCACCCCTCCACTTT. Translated, it gives CASSFYRGSPLHF.

The chain links TRBV19 to TRBJ1-1; 7 nucleotides line up with TRBD1. The V gene's germline CDR1 is LNHDA and CDR2 SQIVND (reference sequence). J was trimmed by 1 base and V by 7 bases; bases with no gene match: 15. CDR3 length: 17 residues. CDR3 nucleotide sequence: TGTGCCAGTAAGAATTCGACAGGGCAAAGGGGGAACACTGAAGCTTTCTTT. Its translation: CASKNSTGQRGNTEAFF.

This rearrangement joins TRBV7-9 to TRBJ2-5, with D unresolved. CDR3 size: 13 residues. CDR1 and CDR2 from the germline V gene are SEHNR and FQNEAQ (reference sequence). Trimming shortened V by 2 bases and J by 4 bases, and 8 bases separated the two germline ends. CDR3 coding DNA: TGTGCCAGCAGCTTAACCGGTATAGAGACCCAGTACTTC. Protein: CASSLTGIETQYF.

The rearrangement joins TRBV10-3 to TRBJ1-2; D call uncertain. Germline V gene data show CDR1 as ENHRY and CDR2 as SYGVKD. The V and J ends lost 3 bases and 2 bases respectively, with 16 bases between them. The CDR3 is 16 residues long. The DNA for the CDR3 is TGTGCCATCAGTGAACGAGGGCCAGCCGTAAACTATGGCTACACCTTC. Protein: CAISERGPAVNYGYTF.

The count of this clone is one. J is TRBJ2-7 and V is TRBV7-3; 8 positions match TRBD1. CDR3 length equals 17 residues. Germline CDR1 and CDR2: SGHTA and FQGTGA. V trimming: 1 base; J trimming: 5 bases; junction bases outside the gene matches: 13. The CDR3 is CASSLIYVRGRRDEQYF. The CDR3 region has the DNA TGTGCCAGCAGCTTAATTTATGTCAGGGGGCGGCGCGACGAGCAGTACTTC. Supplemented by reference TRBV7-3 and TRBJ2-7, the full variable domain reads GAGVSQTPSNKVTEKGKYVELRCDPISGHTALYWYRQSLGQGPEFLIYFQGTGAADDSGLPNDRFFAVRPEGSVSTLKIQRTERGDSAVYLCASSLIYVRGRRDEQYFGPGTRLTVT.